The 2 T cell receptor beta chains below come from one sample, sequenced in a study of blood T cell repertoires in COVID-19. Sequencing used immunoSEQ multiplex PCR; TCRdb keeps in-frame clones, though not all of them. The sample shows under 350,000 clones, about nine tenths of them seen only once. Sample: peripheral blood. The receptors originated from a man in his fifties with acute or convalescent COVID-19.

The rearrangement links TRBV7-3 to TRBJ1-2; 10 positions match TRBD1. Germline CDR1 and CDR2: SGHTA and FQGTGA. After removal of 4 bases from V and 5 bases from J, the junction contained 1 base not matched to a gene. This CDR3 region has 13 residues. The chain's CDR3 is CASSWDRGYGYTF. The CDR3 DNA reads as TGTGCCAGCAGCTGGGACAGGGGTTATGGCTACACCTTC.

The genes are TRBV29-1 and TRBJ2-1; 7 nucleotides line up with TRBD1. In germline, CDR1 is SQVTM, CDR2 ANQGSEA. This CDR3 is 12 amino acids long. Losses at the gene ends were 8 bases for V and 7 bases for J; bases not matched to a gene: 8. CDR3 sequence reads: CSSKTGTNEQFF. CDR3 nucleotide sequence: TGCAGCTCTAAGACAGGGACGAATGAGCAGTTCTTC.